The 13 T cell receptor beta chains given below trace back to one sample, sequenced in a study of naive and memory T cell subsets (dated by TCRdb to 2016 to 2017). The library was produced with 5' RACE. Sequencing relied on an Illumina MiSeq. The ligated cDNA was amplified by four rounds of PCR, in which nested alpha and beta constant region primers were used together with the SP2 primer. TCRdb trimmed public reads at Q25 via fastp, called clones via MiXCR and kept in-frame beta chains. Records with the same CDR3 protein are collapsed into one entry carrying the most frequent genes and DNA. The sample table holds about 48,000 distinct CDR3 sequences, of which approximately 4.5% were seen once. Jointly, the top ten make up about 0.8% of the sample. Using 3' ligation of a UMI-containing oligonucleotide to TCR cDNA, the study laid out a robust and sensitive protocol to amplify, sequence and analyze TCRs.

The source of these receptors is a female donor in good health.

At least ten counts were recorded for this clonotype. V and J are TRBV20-1 and TRBJ2-1, with D perhaps given as TRBD1 or TRBD2 (5 bases each). The CDR3 runs 15 residues. Per the germline V gene, CDR1 is DFQATT and CDR2 is SNEGSKA (reference sequence). V shed 5 bases and J shed 7 bases, with 21 bases lying between them. The CDR3 region has the DNA TGCAGTGCTGTGATCCGGGACCTTAAATTAAATGAGCAGTTCTTC. It encodes CSAVIRDLKLNEQFF.

The table lists this clonotype with many counts. V is TRBV5-1 and J is TRBJ1-3; a weak D match, TRBD1 (6 bases). V gave up 0 bases and J gave up 0 bases, with 13 bases separating them. This CDR3 is 17 amino acids long. Germline-derived CDR1 and CDR2 are SGHRS and YFSETQ. The CDR3 region is CASSLVGGAPSGNTIYF. CDR3 sequence (DNA): TGCGCCAGCAGCTTGGTGGGGGGCGCCCCCTCTGGAAACACCATATATTTT.

This clonotype has ten or more counts. CDR3 protein: CASSYGGPYEQYF. In DNA form, the CDR3 reads TGTGCCAGCAGTTACGGTGGGCCATACGAGCAGTACTTC. This sequence joins TRBV6-5 and TRBJ2-7; D uncertain. CDR1 and CDR2 from the germline V gene are MNHEY and SVGAGI. The V and J ends lost 2 bases and 4 bases respectively, with 9 bases between them. There are 13 residues in the CDR3.

This clonotype was picked up many times. The gene calls are TRBV7-8 and TRBJ1-3; D possibly corresponds to TRBD1 (6 bases). V lost 5 bases to trimming and J lost 16 bases, with 15 bases between them. From germline, CDR1 is SGHVS and CDR2 FQNEAQ. The CDR3 is 11 amino acids. CDR3 DNA sequence: TGTGCCAGCAGCCTTCCAGGGGACTTGTATTTT. Protein sequence: CASSLPGDLYF.

This clonotype was seen many times. The chain carries TRBV7-9 and TRBJ2-7, with 14 bases that match TRBD2. Germline CDR1 is SEHNR and CDR2 is FQNEAQ (reference sequence). The CDR3 spans 15 residues. V lost 3 bases and J lost 6; bases outside the gene matches: 4. CDR3 DNA: TGTGCCAGCAGCTTCGCGACTAGCGGGAGGGCCGAGCAGTACTTC. It yields the protein CASSFATSGRAEQYF.

As concerns this clonotype: A much larger clone sits a single nucleotide away, making a read error possible. The chain uses TRBV2 and TRBJ1-1; perhaps TRBD1 as D (5 bases). This CDR3 contains 14 residues. V lost 10 bases, J lost 3 bases, and 18 bases lay in between. CDR1 is SNHLY, CDR2 FYNNEI, per germline. The CDR3 DNA follows: TGTGCCACCGGGGACGGGGACTGTTACACTGAAGCTTTCTTT. This codes for CATGDGDCYTEAFF.

The chain is built from TRBV15 and TRBJ2-2; TRBD1 agrees at 7 bases. Germline V lookup: CDR1 LNHNV, CDR2 YYDKDF (reference sequence). The CDR3 totals 16 residues. Losses at the gene ends were 4 bases for V and 1 base for J; bases not matched to a gene: 6. The CDR3 DNA reads as TGTGCCACCAGCAACAACAGGGGCGGGAACACCGGGGAGCTGTTTTTT. As protein: CATSNNRGGNTGELFF.

This clonotype was seen repeatedly, ten times or more. The genes are TRBV7-3 and TRBJ2-5; D may be TRBD1 (6 bases). The V gene's germline CDR1 is SGHTA and CDR2 FQGTGA. The CDR3 extends over 14 amino acids. V was cut by 5 bases and J by 4 bases, with 14 bases left in between. Written as DNA, the CDR3 is TGTGCCAGCAGCCTCCTACCAGGGGTAGAGACCCAGTACTTC. Its protein is CASSLLPGVETQYF.

This clonotype has at least ten counts. The chain combines TRBV20-1 with TRBJ2-2, with 7 bases aligning to TRBD1. Germline CDR1 is DFQATT and CDR2 is SNEGSKA (reference sequence). V was pared by 1 base and J by 4 bases, with 6 bases of the junction left unmatched. The CDR3 runs to 15 residues. The CDR3 protein is CSARVVAGGTGELFF. CDR3 nucleotide sequence: TGCAGTGCTAGAGTGGTCGCAGGGGGCACCGGGGAGCTGTTTTTT.

The table lists this clonotype with many counts. CDR3 sequence: CASSSPGLAERSSYNEQFF. DNA of the CDR3: TGTGCCAGCAGCTCTCCCGGACTAGCGGAGCGGAGCTCCTACAATGAGCAGTTCTTC. The chain uses TRBV6-5 and TRBJ2-1, with 10 nucleotides matching TRBD2. CDR1 and CDR2 from the germline V gene are MNHEY and SVGAGI. The CDR3 is made up of 19 amino acids. The V and J ends lost 6 bases and 0 bases, in that order; junction bases with no gene match: 14.

Many counts were recorded for this clonotype. The genes are TRBV10-3 and TRBJ2-3, with 8 positions matching TRBD1. CDR1 is ENHRY, CDR2 SYGVKD, per germline. CDR3 length: 14 amino acids. V was pared by 6 bases and J by 4 bases, with 6 bases of the junction left unmatched. The CDR3 nucleotides read TGTGCCATCAGCCCGGGACAGGAACCAGATACGCAGTATTTT. Translation gives CAISPGQEPDTQYF.

This clonotype has only a few counts. The chain couples TRBV27 to TRBJ2-5; D unclear. The CDR3 is 11 residues long. Trimming pared 5 bases from V and 3 bases from J, leaving 4 bases between. Germline CDR1 and CDR2: MNHEY and SMNVEV (reference sequence). Here the CDR3 reads CASSHKETQYF. In DNA, the CDR3 is TGTGCCAGCAGTCATAAAGAGACCCAGTACTTC.

The sample holds a few counts of this clonotype. This chain joins TRBV5-1 and TRBJ1-3, with D tentatively TRBD1 (6 bases). This CDR3 contains 14 residues. The germline CDR1 and CDR2 sequences are SGHRS and YFSETQ. The germline V and J ends were trimmed by 4 bases and 2 bases, with 10 bases remaining between them. CDR3 DNA sequence: TGCGCCAGCAGCCTGGACAGTCCTGGAAACACCATATATTTT. Amino acids: CASSLDSPGNTIYF.